This TCR beta chain was sequenced for a study of vaccination effects on CD4 cells after COVID-19. Study-level results: Substantial clonal contraction characterized both infection- and vaccine-induced clones late after vaccination. Most post-vaccine spike-reactive clones in convalescents were new, not infection-derived.

ViraFEST assay sequencing came after antigen-specific CD4+ T cells were expanded with viral peptide pools. When ten to eleven days of culture had elapsed, CD4+ T cells were isolated. Their SARS-CoV-2 infection, verified by PCR, occurred between March and December 2020. Peptides at roughly 9.2 ug/ml and IL-2 at approximately 9.7 IU/ml were added to a few million PBMC per well. Remarks on this clone: Its antigen remains unknown.

V was shortened by 6 bases and J by 8 bases, with 16 bases between the two germline ends. CDR1 is SNHLY, CDR2 FYNNEI, per germline. This CDR3 has 13 residues. Assay used: immunoSEQ multiplex PCR; TCRdb lists only in-frame clones, some missing. The table lists fewer than 60,000 clones, approximately 73% of them singletons. The clonotype originates from a human donor who had a prior SARS-CoV-2 infection. The sequenced sample was CD4+ T cells from PBMCs cultured with HIV peptides, obtained before COVID-19 vaccination. Subset reported: HIV-1 Nef peptide pool negative control/reference culture. The rearrangement links TRBV2 to TRBJ1-1; D is perhaps TRBD1 (6 bases). In nucleotides, the CDR3 is TGTGCCAGCAGCCTACCAGGGGCGGTAGAAGCTTTCTTT. Its translation: CASSLPGAVEAFF.